The clone carrying this T cell receptor beta chain was recorded a few times. The antigen is undetermined. The data were obtained in a study of T-cell memory formation after mild COVID-19. Study-wide context: Largely donor-specific sequence clusters came from two donors.

V shed 7 bases and J shed 4 bases, with 20 bases lying between them. The CDR3 length is 15 residues. Per the germline V gene, CDR1 is SGDLS and CDR2 is YYNGEE. Study-level points and caveats: Contracting clones from day 15 to 85 had balanced CD4/CD8; later expanders favoured CD4+. Some clones that responded turned up in pre-infection memory, which suggests that cross-reactive memory joined in.

TCRdb re-called the 5' RACE reads through MiXCR, storing one row per CDR3 protein. This sample yields 350,000 to 450,000 distinct CDR3 sequences, of which roughly 26% are seen a single time; around 9.5% belongs to the top ten. The sequencing input was PBMCs or a T cell subset sorted from them (not recorded which). The clonotype originates from an adult woman who had mild COVID-19 (a few samples of this study predate the infection). Cell type and time point are not known. The chain employs TRBV9 and TRBJ2-5; D might be TRBD2 (7 bases). This CDR3 reads CASAWGGRPGETQYF. The CDR3 region has the DNA TGTGCCAGCGCGTGGGGGGGCCGCCCAGGAGAGACCCAGTACTTC.